The clone carrying this T cell receptor (beta chain) was found once. Its target is not known. Data came from immunoSEQ multiplex PCR; TCRdb stores just in-frame clones and leaves some out. The sample comprises about 100,000 clones, 90% of which are singletons, and approximately 0.34% rests with the top ten. The sample belongs to a study of OX40 agonist ivuxolimab in advanced cancers. Regarding the study as a whole: The mean number of expanded clones was higher in CD8+ T cells than in CD4+.

Germline CDR1 KGHSH, CDR2 LQKENI. V was clipped by 0 bases and J by 3 bases, with 12 bases between them. The CDR3 sequence is 15 residues long. V usage is TRBV18 and J usage is TRBJ2-7; D remains unclear. The sample was CD4+ or CD8+ T cells sorted from blood, taken in a trial of the OX40 agonist ivuxolimab. The receptor was isolated from an adult with an advanced solid tumor such as melanoma, head and neck, liver or kidney cancer. For the CDR3, the DNA is TGTGCCAGCTCACCACCTTCCGGTGCCGGCTACGAGCAGTACTTC. Residues: CASSPPSGAGYEQYF.